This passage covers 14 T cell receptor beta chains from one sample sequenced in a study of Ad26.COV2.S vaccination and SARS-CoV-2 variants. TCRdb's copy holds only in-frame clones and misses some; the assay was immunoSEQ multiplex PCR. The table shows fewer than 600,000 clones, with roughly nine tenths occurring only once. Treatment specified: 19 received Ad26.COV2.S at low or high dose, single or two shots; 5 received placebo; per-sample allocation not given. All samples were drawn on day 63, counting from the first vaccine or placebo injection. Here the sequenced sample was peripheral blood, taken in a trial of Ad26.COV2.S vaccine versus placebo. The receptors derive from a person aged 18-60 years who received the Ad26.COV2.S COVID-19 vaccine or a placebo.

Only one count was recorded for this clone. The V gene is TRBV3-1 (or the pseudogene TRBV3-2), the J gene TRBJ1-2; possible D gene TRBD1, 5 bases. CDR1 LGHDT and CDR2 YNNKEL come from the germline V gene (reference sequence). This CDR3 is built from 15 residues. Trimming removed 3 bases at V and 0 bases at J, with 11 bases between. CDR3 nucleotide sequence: TGTGCCAGCAGCCAGTACAGGACTCCTAACTATGGCTACACCTTC. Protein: CASSQYRTPNYGYTF.

The CDR3 loop is CASSLSGGPGNTIYF. The DNA of the CDR3 is TGTGCCAGCAGCTTATCCGGAGGACCTGGAAACACCATATATTTT. The chain carries TRBV11-1 and TRBJ1-3, with D hard to call. CDR1 is SGHAT, CDR2 FQDESV, per germline (reference sequence). The CDR3 extends over 15 amino acids. V dropped 2 bases and J dropped 2 bases, with 10 bases sitting between them.

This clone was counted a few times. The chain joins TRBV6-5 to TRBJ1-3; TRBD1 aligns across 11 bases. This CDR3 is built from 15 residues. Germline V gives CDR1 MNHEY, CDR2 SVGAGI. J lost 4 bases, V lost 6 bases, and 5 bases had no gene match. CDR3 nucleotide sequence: TGTGCCAGCAGCCGGACAGGGGGCACAGGAAACACCATATATTTT. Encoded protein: CASSRTGGTGNTIYF.

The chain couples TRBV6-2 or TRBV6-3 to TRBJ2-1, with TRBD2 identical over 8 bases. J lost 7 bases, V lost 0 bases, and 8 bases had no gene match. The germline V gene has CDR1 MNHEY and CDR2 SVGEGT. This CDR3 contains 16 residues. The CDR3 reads CASSYSAGAARNEQFF. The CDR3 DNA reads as TGTGCCAGCAGTTACTCAGCGGGGGCCGCCCGGAATGAGCAGTTCTTC.

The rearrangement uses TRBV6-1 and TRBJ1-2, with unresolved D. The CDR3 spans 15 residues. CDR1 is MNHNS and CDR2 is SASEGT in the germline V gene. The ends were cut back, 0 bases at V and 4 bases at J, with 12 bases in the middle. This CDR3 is CASSEALGRIYGYTF. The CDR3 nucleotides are TGTGCCAGCAGTGAAGCGCTTGGACGGATCTATGGCTACACCTTC.

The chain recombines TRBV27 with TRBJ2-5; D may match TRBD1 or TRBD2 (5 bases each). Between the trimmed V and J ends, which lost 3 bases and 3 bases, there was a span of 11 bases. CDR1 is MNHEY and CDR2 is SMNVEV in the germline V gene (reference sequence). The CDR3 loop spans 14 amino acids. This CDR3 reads CASSFVRGEETQYF. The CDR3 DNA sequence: TGTGCCAGCAGTTTTGTGAGGGGTGAAGAGACCCAGTACTTC.

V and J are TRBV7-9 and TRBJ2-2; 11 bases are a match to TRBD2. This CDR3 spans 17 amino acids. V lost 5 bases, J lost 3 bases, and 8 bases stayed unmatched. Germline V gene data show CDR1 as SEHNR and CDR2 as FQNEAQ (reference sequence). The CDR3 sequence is CASSPTPGLADTGELFF. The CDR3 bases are TGTGCCAGCAGCCCGACGCCGGGACTAGCGGACACCGGGGAGCTGTTTTTT.

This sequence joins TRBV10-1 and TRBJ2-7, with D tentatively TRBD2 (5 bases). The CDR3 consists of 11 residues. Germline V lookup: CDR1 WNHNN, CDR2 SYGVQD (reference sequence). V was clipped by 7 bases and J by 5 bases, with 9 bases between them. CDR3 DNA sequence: TGCGCCAGCATGGACGGGGACGAGCAGTACTTC. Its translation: CASMDGDEQYF.

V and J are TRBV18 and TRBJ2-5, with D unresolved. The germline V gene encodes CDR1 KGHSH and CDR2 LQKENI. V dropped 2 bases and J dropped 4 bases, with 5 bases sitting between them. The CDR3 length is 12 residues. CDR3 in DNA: TGTGCCAGCTCACCATACCGAGAGACCCAGTACTTC. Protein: CASSPYRETQYF.

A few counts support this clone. The CDR3 coding sequence is TGTGCCAGCAGCCGTCTATCGGGACAGGGAAACTATGGCTACACCTTC. Its protein product is CASSRLSGQGNYGYTF. V and J are TRBV4-2 and TRBJ1-2; TRBD1 aligns across 9 bases. Germline assignment: CDR1 LGHNA and CDR2 YNFKEQ. The CDR3 has 16 amino acids. After removal of 4 bases from V and 2 bases from J, the junction contained 8 bases not matched to a gene.

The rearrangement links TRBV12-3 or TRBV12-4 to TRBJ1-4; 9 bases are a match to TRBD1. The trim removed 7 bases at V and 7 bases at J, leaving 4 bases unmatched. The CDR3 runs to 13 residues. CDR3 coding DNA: TGTGCCAGCAAGGGACAGGGAAGTGAAAAACTGTTTTTT. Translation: CASKGQGSEKLFF.

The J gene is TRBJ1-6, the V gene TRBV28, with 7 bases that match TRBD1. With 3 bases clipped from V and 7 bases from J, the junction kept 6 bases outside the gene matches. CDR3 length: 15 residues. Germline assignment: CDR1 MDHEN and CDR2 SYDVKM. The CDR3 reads CASSFLGTENSPLHF. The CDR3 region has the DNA TGTGCCAGCAGTTTTCTAGGGACAGAAAATTCACCCCTCCACTTT.

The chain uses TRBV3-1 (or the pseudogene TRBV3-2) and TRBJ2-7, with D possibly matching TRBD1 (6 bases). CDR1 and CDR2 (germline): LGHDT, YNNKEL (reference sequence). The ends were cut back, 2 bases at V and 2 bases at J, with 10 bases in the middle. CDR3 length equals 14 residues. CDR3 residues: CASSQQGKPYEQYF. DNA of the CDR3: TGTGCCAGCAGCCAACAGGGGAAACCCTACGAGCAGTACTTC.

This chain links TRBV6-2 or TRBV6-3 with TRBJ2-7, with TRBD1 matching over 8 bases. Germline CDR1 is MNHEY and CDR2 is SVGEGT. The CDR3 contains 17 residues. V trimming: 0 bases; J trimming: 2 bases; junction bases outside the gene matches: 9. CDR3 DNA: TGTGCCAGCAGTTACTCCCGACAGGGGACGCCAACCTACGAGCAGTACTTC. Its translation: CASSYSRQGTPTYEQYF.